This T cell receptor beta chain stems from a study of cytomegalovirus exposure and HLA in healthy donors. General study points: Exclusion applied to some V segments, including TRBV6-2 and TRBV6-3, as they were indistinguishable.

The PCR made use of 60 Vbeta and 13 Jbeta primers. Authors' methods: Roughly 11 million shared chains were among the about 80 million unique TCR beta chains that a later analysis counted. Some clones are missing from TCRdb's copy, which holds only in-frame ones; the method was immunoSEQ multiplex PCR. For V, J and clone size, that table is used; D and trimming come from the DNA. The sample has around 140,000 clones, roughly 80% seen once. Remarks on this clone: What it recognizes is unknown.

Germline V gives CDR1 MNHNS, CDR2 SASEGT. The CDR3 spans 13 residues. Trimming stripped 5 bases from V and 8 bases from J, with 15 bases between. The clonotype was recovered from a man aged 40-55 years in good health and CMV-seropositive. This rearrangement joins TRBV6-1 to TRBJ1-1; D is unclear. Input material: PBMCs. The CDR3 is CASSLPNGLEAFF. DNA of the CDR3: TGTGCCAGCAGTCTTCCGAACGGGTTGGAAGCTTTCTTT.